Listed below are T cell receptor beta chains from one sample, sequenced in a study of CD8 T cells in Susac syndrome. One entry per CDR3 protein, called by TCRdb with MiXCR from the immunoSEQ multiplex PCR reads. The sample consists of under 150,000 distinct CDR3 sequences, around 95% of them appearing once. What was sequenced was CD4+ T cells from PBMCs. The origin of the receptors is a human donor with Susac syndrome. The CDR3 runs from the conserved cysteine through the conserved F or W. D genes are given only for firm matches. Expanded clones are given a class, and other clones once, few, many or no size at all.

16	TRBV21-1	.	TRBJ2-5	.	TGTGCCAGCAGCAATGTAGCGACACTAGGCTGGGAGACCCAGTACTTC	CASSNVATLGWETQYF
13	TRBV6-6	.	TRBJ1-5	.	TGTGCCAGCAGACGGGACACTGTCTGGCCCCAGCATTTT	CASRRDTVWPQHF
14	TRBV20-1	.	TRBJ2-7	TRBD2	TGCAGTGCTAGATCGCCGGGACTAGCATACGAGCAGTACTTC	CSARSPGLAYEQYF
19	TRBV4-1	.	TRBJ2-6	.	TGCGCCAGCAGCCGTGGGACTCAGGGGGGGGTGTCTGGGGCCAACGTCCTGACTTTC	CASSRGTQGGVSGANVLTF
14	TRBV4-1	.	TRBJ2-3	TRBD2	TGCGCCACCTCTTCCGGGACTAGCTTTCCAACGCAGTATTTT	CATSSGTSFPTQYF
15	TRBV6-6	.	TRBJ1-5	.	TGTGCCACTTTGAGCCAGGGAACAGGCAATCAGCCCCAGCATTTT	CATLSQGTGNQPQHF
13	TRBV7-9	.	TRBJ2-7	.	TGTGCCAGCAGCGCGCGGGGAGCCTACGAGCAGTACTTC	CASSARGAYEQYF
11	TRBV3-1	.	TRBJ1-2	.	TGTGCCAGCAGCCAAGAAACTAGCTACACCTTC	CASSQETSYTF
15	TRBV25-1	.	TRBJ2-5	TRBD1	TGTGCCAGCAGTGAACGGGGACAGGCCCAAGAGACCCAGTACTTC	CASSERGQAQETQYF
15	TRBV2	once	TRBJ2-2	TRBD2	TGTGCCAGCAGTGACAGCGGGAGATCGGGCGGGGAGCTGTTTTTT	CASSDSGRSGGELFF
17	TRBV5-6	.	TRBJ2-3	.	TGTGCCAGCAGCTTTCGACGTCGGCGAGGGCCTTGGGATACGCAGTATTTT	CASSFRRRRGPWDTQYF
14	TRBV20-1	.	TRBJ1-1	.	TGCAGTGCTAGAGAGGGCCAGACGAACACTGAAGCTTTCTTT	CSAREGQTNTEAFF
14	TRBV14	.	TRBJ1-2	.	TGTGCCAGCAGCCAAGCAATTACCTCCGGAGGCTACACCTTC	CASSQAITSGGYTF
14	TRBV12-3/TRBV12-4	.	TRBJ1-1	.	TGTGCCAGCAGCCAATCTGAGATACGGACTGAAGCTTTCTTT	CASSQSEIRTEAFF
13	TRBV20-1	.	TRBJ2-7	.	TGCAGTGCTAAGGGGCGGCCCGACTACGAGCAGTACTTC	CSAKGRPDYEQYF
12	TRBV15	.	TRBJ2-3	.	TGTGCCACCAGCAGAGATATAGATACGCAGTATTTT	CATSRDIDTQYF
12	TRBV2	.	TRBJ1-5	.	TGTGCCAGCAGTGAAGACAGTTCGTCCCAGCATTTT	CASSEDSSSQHF
13	TRBV20-1	.	TRBJ2-5	TRBD2	TGCAGTGCTTTTAGCGGGACCCAAGAGACCCAGTACTTC	CSAFSGTQETQYF
12	TRBV2	.	TRBJ2-3	.	TGTGCCAGCAGTGGAGTGGGAGATACGCAGTATTTT	CASSGVGDTQYF
14	TRBV24-1	.	TRBJ1-1	.	TGTGCCACCAGTGAACCGGGACAGAACACTGAAGCTTTCTTT	CATSEPGQNTEAFF
10	TRBV19	.	TRBJ2-2	.	TGTGCCAGTAGTGGCGGGGAGCTGTTTTTT	CASSGGELFF
16	TRBV20-1	.	TRBJ1-4	TRBD1	TGCAGTGCCACGCCGGGACAGACATCCGAGGGTAAAAAACTGTTTTTT	CSATPGQTSEGKKLFF
14	TRBV28	.	TRBJ2-1	.	TGTGCCAGCTTTAGCGGAGACTCCTACAATGAGCAGTTCTTC	CASFSGDSYNEQFF
12	TRBV12-5	.	TRBJ2-1	.	TGTGCTAGCGCTTCGATGGAGACAGCCTCGTTCTTC	CASASMETASFF
13	TRBV20-1	.	TRBJ1-2	TRBD1	TGCAGTGCTAGGGCAGGGGGTAACTATGGCTACACCTTC	CSARAGGNYGYTF
16	TRBV10-2	once	TRBJ2-7	.	TGCGCCAGCAGCCAGGACTATTCCCGAAGCTCCTACGAGCAGTACTTC	CASSQDYSRSSYEQYF
19	TRBV9	once	TRBJ2-3	TRBD2	TGTGCCAGCAGCCTCCCCCACCGGTTTTTAGCGGGGCAAACGGATACGCAGTATTTT	CASSLPHRFLAGQTDTQYF
15	TRBV7-9	.	TRBJ1-5	TRBD1	TGTGCCAGCAGCGAACTGACAGGGCCCAATCAGCCCCAGCATTTT	CASSELTGPNQPQHF
16	TRBV28	.	TRBJ2-7	TRBD1	TGTGCCAGCAGCCAAGGCGGAGGACAGGGGGTCTACGAGCAGTACTTC	CASSQGGGQGVYEQYF
15	TRBV11-3	.	TRBJ2-1	TRBD2	TGTGCCAGCAGCTTAGCTGGACTAGGTTACAATGAGCAGTTCTTC	CASSLAGLGYNEQFF
13	TRBV7-9	.	TRBJ2-3	.	TGTGCCAGCACCTCCGATGCACGAACTACGCAGTATTTT	CASTSDARTTQYF
19	TRBV4-1	.	TRBJ2-5	.	TGCGCCAGCAGCCAATACGGGGTGGGATCTATCTGGCCCCAAGAGACCCAGTACTTC	CASSQYGVGSIWPQETQYF
14	TRBV25-1	.	TRBJ1-4	.	TGTGCCAGCAGCGCGACCCGGAGCCGGGAAAAACTGTTTTTT	CASSATRSREKLFF
14	TRBV19	.	TRBJ1-1	.	TGTGCCAGTAGTATAACCGCCAGACCTAGGGAAGCTTTCTTT	CASSITARPREAFF
14	TRBV20-1	.	TRBJ1-5	.	TGCAGTGCCACCCTAGGCGGAAACAATCAGCCCCAGCATTTT	CSATLGGNNQPQHF
17	TRBV4-1	few	TRBJ1-5	.	TGCGCCAGCAGCCAACCCCCTCCTGGCAGGTCTAATCAGCCCCAGCATTTT	CASSQPPPGRSNQPQHF
15	TRBV2	.	TRBJ2-7	TRBD1	TGTGCCAGCAGTGCGAATAACAGGGGGCTGGGGGAGCAGTACTTC	CASSANNRGLGEQYF
15	TRBV5-6	.	TRBJ2-2	.	TGTGCCAGCAGCTTGGCACAGGTCAACACCGGGGAGCTGTTTTTT	CASSLAQVNTGELFF
13	TRBV7-6	.	TRBJ2-5	.	TGTGCCAGCAGCTTAGTTCGACGGGAGACCCAGTACTTC	CASSLVRRETQYF
14	TRBV28	.	TRBJ1-6	TRBD1	TGTGCCAGCAGTCCTCCGGGACAGGGTTCACCCCTCCACTTT	CASSPPGQGSPLHF
13	TRBV6-5	once	TRBJ2-5	.	TGTGCCAGCAGTTACGCAGTACAAGAGACCCAGTACTTC	CASSYAVQETQYF